The clone carrying this T cell receptor beta chain was recorded at least ten times. 5'RACE template switching produced TCR cDNA carrying a universal primer site and UMIs. TCRdb called the 5' RACE reads again in MiXCR, with one record for every CDR3 protein. The data hold 250,000 or so distinct CDR3 sequences, with around 3.5% observed a single time. The data were obtained in a study of T cells after yellow fever vaccination. This sequence originates from a man between 18 and 35 years old who received the YFV17D yellow fever vaccine. The specimen was PBMCs, collected 15 days after the yellow fever booster vaccination.

CDR3 sequence (DNA): TGTGCCAGCAGTTTAGGAGCGGGGGGCACAGATACGCAGTATTTT. It codes for CASSLGAGGTDTQYF. This chain joins TRBV27 and TRBJ2-3, with 8 bases that match TRBD2. Germline trimming cut 2 bases from V and 1 base from J; bases unmatched to any gene: 2. CDR3 size: 15 residues. CDR1 MNHEY and CDR2 SMNVEV come from the germline V gene (reference sequence).